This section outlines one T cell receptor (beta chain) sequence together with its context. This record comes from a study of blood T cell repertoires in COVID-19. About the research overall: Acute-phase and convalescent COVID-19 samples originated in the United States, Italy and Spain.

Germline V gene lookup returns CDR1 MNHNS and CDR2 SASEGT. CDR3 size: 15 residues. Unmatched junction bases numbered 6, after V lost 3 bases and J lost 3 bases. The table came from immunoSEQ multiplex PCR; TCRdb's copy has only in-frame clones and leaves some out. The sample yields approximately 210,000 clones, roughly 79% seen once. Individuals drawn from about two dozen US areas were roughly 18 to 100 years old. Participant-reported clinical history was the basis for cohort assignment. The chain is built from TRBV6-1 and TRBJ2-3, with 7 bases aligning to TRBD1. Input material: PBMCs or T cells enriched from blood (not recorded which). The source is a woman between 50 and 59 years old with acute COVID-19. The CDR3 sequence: CASSERGHMTDTQYF. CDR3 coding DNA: TGTGCCAGCAGTGAGAGGGGGCATATGACAGATACGCAGTATTTT.